One sample yielded the 26 T cell receptor beta chains listed below, sequenced in a study of cytomegalovirus exposure and HLA in healthy donors. 13 Jbeta primers and 60 Vbeta primers were used for the PCR. Assay used: immunoSEQ multiplex PCR; TCRdb lists only in-frame clones, some missing. The sample yields fewer than 200,000 clones, roughly 76% seen once. The sequencing sample was made of PBMCs. All receptors come from a woman in her forties or fifties in good health and CMV-seronegative.

This chain links TRBV19 with TRBJ1-3; the match to TRBD1 covers 8 bases. V shed 5 bases and J 0 bases; nucleotides not matched to a gene: 12. CDR1 is LNHDA and CDR2 is SQIVND in the germline V gene (reference sequence). The CDR3 extends over 18 amino acids. In nucleotides, the CDR3 is TGTGCCAGTAGTCCGCGGGGGACAGGCACTTACTCTGGAAACACCATATATTTT. The encoded protein is CASSPRGTGTYSGNTIYF.

The chain combines TRBV4-3 with TRBJ2-7; TRBD2 matches at 8 bases. Unmatched junction bases numbered 7, after V lost 1 base and J lost 5 bases. Germline V gene data show CDR1 as LGHNA and CDR2 as YSLEER. The CDR3 is 15 residues long. The CDR3 sequence is CASSQGRGARNEQYF. The CDR3 nucleotides are TGCGCCAGCAGCCAAGGGCGGGGGGCCCGGAACGAGCAGTACTTC.

The chain carries TRBV5-3 and TRBJ2-3, with 13 bases that match TRBD2. TRBV5-3 is known as an ORF, though its function is uncertain. The CDR3 totals 18 residues. J was trimmed by 2 bases and V by 4 bases; bases with no gene match: 10. The DNA of the CDR3 is TGTGCCAGAAGCCAAGGGACTAGCGGGACATTCATCACAGATACGCAGTATTTT. Amino acid sequence: CARSQGTSGTFITDTQYF.

This sequence joins TRBV6-1 and TRBJ2-1; 8 nucleotides agree with TRBD2. The V gene end was trimmed by 5 bases and the J gene end by 8 bases; junction bases not matched to a gene: 8. Germline V gene sequence: CDR1 MNHNS, CDR2 SASEGT. This CDR3 contains 14 residues. Here the CDR3 reads CASSRRTSYDEQFF. In nucleotides, the CDR3 is TGTGCCAGCAGTCGCCGGACTAGCTATGATGAGCAGTTCTTC.

The table lists this clone with a few counts. Written as DNA, the CDR3 is TGTGCCAGCAGCTTGCTAGCGGGAGGGTCTGGCGAGCAGTACTTC. It yields the protein CASSLLAGGSGEQYF. The chain couples TRBV7-2 to TRBJ2-7; 12 bases match TRBD2. This CDR3 region has 15 residues. V trimming: 3 bases; J trimming: 6 bases; junction bases outside the gene matches: 6. Per germline, CDR1 SGHTA and CDR2 FQGNSA. Full variable domain (remainder filled in from reference TRBV7-2 and TRBJ2-7): GAGVSQSPSNKVTEKGKDVELRCDPISGHTALYWYRQSLGQGLEFLIYFQGNSAPDKSGLPSDRFSAERTGGSVSTLTIQRTQQEDSAVYLCASSLLAGGSGEQYFGPGTRLTVT.

The chain links TRBV4-2 to TRBJ2-3; TRBD1 is a possible D gene (8 bases). V was pared by 4 bases and J by 6 bases, with 23 bases between. The CDR3 contains 17 residues. Per germline, CDR1 LGHNA and CDR2 YNFKEQ. CDR3 in amino acids: CASSRLKIQGEGDTQYF. Written as DNA, the CDR3 is TGTGCCAGCAGCCGTCTGAAAATACAGGGGGAGGGTGATACGCAGTATTTT.

This clone was seen a handful of times. J is TRBJ1-1 and V is TRBV7-9, with TRBD1 matching over 7 bases. Germline CDR1 reads SEHNR; CDR2 reads FQNEAQ (reference sequence). The ends lost 2 bases at V and 4 bases at J; junction bases unmatched: 10. This CDR3 has 16 residues. CDR3 DNA sequence: TGTGCCAGCAGCTTACGCAGGGGGGTTGGGAGCACTGAAGCTTTCTTT. It specifies CASSLRRGVGSTEAFF.

J is TRBJ1-3 and V is TRBV9; TRBD1 agrees at 10 bases. Germline loops: CDR1 SGDLS, CDR2 YYNGEE. The CDR3 consists of 15 residues. V gave up 4 bases and J gave up 8 bases; unmatched junction bases: 9. The CDR3 region is CASSPGTGEWDTIYF. The CDR3 nucleotides are TGTGCCAGCAGCCCCGGGACAGGGGAGTGGGACACCATATATTTT.

The gene calls are TRBV4-2 and TRBJ2-3, with D possibly being TRBD1 (6 bases). Germline CDR1 and CDR2: LGHNA and YNFKEQ. This CDR3 contains 16 residues. V was pared by 6 bases and J by 2 bases, with 18 bases between. The CDR3 reads CASRAASQGHTDTQYF. The CDR3 DNA reads TGTGCCAGCAGAGCTGCCAGCCAGGGACACACAGATACGCAGTATTTT.

The gene calls are TRBV7-2 and TRBJ2-5, with TRBD2 as a possible D gene (6 bases). This CDR3 region has 15 residues. Germline V lookup: CDR1 SGHTA, CDR2 FQGNSA. V was cut by 5 bases and J by 5 bases, with 18 bases left in between. CDR3 DNA sequence: TGTGCCAGCAGCAATACGGGACTTGGGGGTGAGACCCAGTACTTC. Its translation is CASSNTGLGGETQYF.

On this clone itself: An end of the junction does not agree with germline; a read error may underlie this. The V gene is TRBV7-9, the J gene TRBJ2-1; 8 bases match TRBD1. This CDR3 region has 15 residues. From germline, CDR1 is SEHNR and CDR2 FQNEAQ (reference sequence). The CDR3, as DNA: TGTTCCAGCAGCTTAGGGGGACAGGCCGTATGGGAGCAGTTCTTC. It encodes CSSSLGGQAVWEQFF.

J is TRBJ2-7 and V is TRBV2; D unclear. The length of the CDR3 is 14 residues. Looked up from germline, CDR1 is SNHLY and CDR2 is FYNNEI. The ends were cut back, 10 bases at V and 0 bases at J, with 16 bases in the middle. DNA of the CDR3: TGTGCCATCCGAGGAGAAAAGAGCTCCTACGAGCAGTACTTC. Amino acid sequence: CAIRGEKSSYEQYF.

The chain has TRBV6-6 and TRBJ2-4, with 11 nucleotides matching TRBD2. V lost 3 bases and J lost 8; bases outside the gene matches: 6. Germline V CDR1 and CDR2: MNHNY, SVGAGI (reference sequence). The CDR3 extends over 15 amino acids. For the CDR3, the DNA is TGTGCCAGCAGTTATGGAGTAGCGGGAGGGGACATTCAGTACTTC. Its protein product is CASSYGVAGGDIQYF.

The chain uses TRBV2 and TRBJ1-4; a weak D match, TRBD1 (5 bases). The CDR3 has 14 amino acids. In germline, CDR1 is SNHLY, CDR2 FYNNEI. V lost 6 bases and J 5 bases, leaving 13 bases between the germline ends. The CDR3 loop is CASRTMGGNEKLFF. The CDR3 DNA follows: TGTGCCAGCAGGACGATGGGGGGGAATGAAAAACTGTTTTTT.

The rearrangement joins TRBV11-2 to TRBJ1-3, with 7 bases lining up with TRBD1. The germline CDR1 and CDR2 sequences are SGHAT and FQNNGV. With 6 bases clipped from V and 4 bases from J, the junction kept 6 bases outside the gene matches. CDR3 length equals 14 residues. CDR3 amino acids: CASRPTGRGNTIYF. The DNA of the CDR3 is TGTGCCAGCAGGCCGACAGGGAGGGGAAACACCATATATTTT.

The rearrangement uses TRBV12-5 and TRBJ1-5; D is uncertain. Trimming removed 1 base from V and 2 bases from J, with 15 bases in between. Germline CDR1 is LGHNT and CDR2 is FRNRAP. CDR3 size: 17 residues. CDR3 sequence (DNA): TGTGCTAGTGGTTTGGCACGGGGTCCCAACGGCAATCAGCCCCAGCATTTT. Translating gives CASGLARGPNGNQPQHF.

This chain links TRBV27 with TRBJ2-1; TRBD2 matches at 8 bases. The germline CDR1 and CDR2 sequences are MNHEY and SMNVEV (reference sequence). V lost 2 bases and J lost 11; bases outside the gene matches: 8. There are 14 residues in the CDR3. CDR3 nucleotide sequence: TGTGCCAGCAGTTTAAGGGCGGGAGGTCCGAAGCAGTTCTTC. Translation: CASSLRAGGPKQFF.

The V call is TRBV5-1, the J call TRBJ2-1; 7 bases fit TRBD2. The V segment lost 3 bases and the J segment 10 bases; nucleotides outside the gene matches: 1. The CDR3 sequence is 11 residues long. Germline CDR1 and CDR2: SGHRS and YFSETQ. CDR3 sequence reads: CASSSGREQFF. DNA of the CDR3: TGCGCCAGCAGCTCCGGGAGGGAGCAGTTCTTC.

The chain couples TRBV9 to TRBJ1-1, with D unclear. Trimming cost V 0 bases and J 1 base, with 10 bases left between them. The CDR3 has 15 amino acids. Germline V gene data show CDR1 as SGDLS and CDR2 as YYNGEE. The CDR3 DNA reads TGTGCCAGCAGCGTAGGCTGGGGAGGGAACACTGAAGCTTTCTTT. Translation gives CASSVGWGGNTEAFF.

This clone was recorded once. The CDR3: CASSGGGSGAYNSPLHF. The CDR3 DNA follows: TGTGCCAGCAGCGGGGGTGGGTCAGGGGCTTATAATTCACCCCTCCACTTT. V is TRBV7-2 and J is TRBJ1-6, with D possibly TRBD1 on 6 matching bases. This CDR3 region has 17 residues. In germline, CDR1 is SGHTA, CDR2 FQGNSA. Trimming pared 5 bases from V and 4 bases from J, leaving 18 bases between.

V and J are TRBV25-1 and TRBJ1-1, with a weak D call TRBD1 (5 bases). The V and J ends lost 2 bases and 5 bases respectively, with 6 bases between them. CDR3 length: 12 residues. In germline, CDR1 is MGHDK, CDR2 SYGVNS. For the CDR3, the DNA is TGTGCCAGCAGTGAAGGGGGGACTGAAGCTTTCTTT. This translates into CASSEGGTEAFF. The full variable domain, in which reference TRBV25-1 and TRBJ1-1 provide the parts outside the CDR3, is EADIYQTPRYLVIGTGKKITLECSQTMGHDKMYWYQQDPGMELHLIHYSYGVNSTEKGDLSSESTVSRIRTEHFPLTLESARPSHTSQYLCASSEGGTEAFFGQGTRLTVV.

The chain couples TRBV9 to TRBJ1-2; TRBD1 matches 9 bases. V lost 1 base and J lost 6; bases outside the gene matches: 13. This CDR3 contains 17 residues. Looked up from germline, CDR1 is SGDLS and CDR2 is YYNGEE. CDR3 region: CASSVSLDRDRVHGYTF. DNA of the CDR3: TGTGCCAGCAGCGTAAGCCTTGACCGGGACAGGGTCCATGGCTACACCTTC. The whole variable domain, remainder taken from reference TRBV9 and TRBJ1-2, is DSGVTQTPKHLITATGQRVTLRCSPRSGDLSVYWYQQSLDQGLQFLIQYYNGEERAKGNILERFSAQQFPDLHSELNLSSLELGDSALYFCASSVSLDRDRVHGYTFGSGTRLTVV.

The chain carries TRBV11-2 and TRBJ2-5; TRBD2 aligns across 11 bases. There are 16 residues in the CDR3. Germline loops: CDR1 SGHAT, CDR2 FQNNGV. The V segment lost 2 bases and the J segment 4 bases; nucleotides outside the gene matches: 6. CDR3 coding DNA: TGTGCCAGCAGCTTAAGACTAGCGGGGTCAGGAGAGACCCAGTACTTC. It encodes CASSLRLAGSGETQYF.

The rearrangement joins TRBV6-5 to TRBJ2-1; TRBD2 matches at 9 bases. The V gene end was trimmed by 6 bases and the J gene end by 4 bases; junction bases not matched to a gene: 7. Germline CDR1 is MNHEY and CDR2 is SVGAGI. The CDR3 length is 15 residues. Here the CDR3 reads CASSPAGGFYNEQFF. CDR3 DNA sequence: TGTGCCAGCAGCCCAGCGGGGGGCTTTTACAATGAGCAGTTCTTC.

This chain connects TRBV28 to TRBJ1-1; TRBD1 matches 12 bases. This CDR3 has 14 residues. From germline, CDR1 is MDHEN and CDR2 SYDVKM. The J segment lost 10 bases and the V segment lost 6 bases, leaving 9 bases of the junction unmatched. The CDR3 spells CASRSVGTGGRAFF. In DNA, the CDR3 is TGTGCCAGCAGGTCCGTTGGGACAGGGGGCCGAGCTTTCTTT.

The J gene is TRBJ2-2, the V gene TRBV10-1; D gene ambiguous. Germline CDR1 is WNHNN and CDR2 is SYGVQD (reference sequence). Trimming stripped 8 bases from V and 0 bases from J, with 13 bases between. The CDR3 loop spans 15 amino acids. CDR3 sequence reads: CASSPGPSNTGELFF. The CDR3 DNA sequence: TGCGCCAGCTCTCCGGGTCCTTCGAACACCGGGGAGCTGTTTTTT.